The T cell receptor beta chain under discussion was sequenced for a study of T cell responses to AZD1222 COVID-19 vaccine. TCRdb's copy holds only in-frame clones and misses some; the assay was immunoSEQ multiplex PCR. Of 120,000 to 150,000 clones listed, about 92% are singletons. On this clone itself: At one end the junction does not follow the germline gene, possibly because of a read error.

The CDR3 contains 15 residues. Germline V lookup: CDR1 SGHTA, CDR2 FQGTGA. The input for sequencing was peripheral blood, taken 28 days after the second AZD1222 dose. This sequence joins TRBV7-3 and TRBJ2-5; 9 nucleotides align to TRBD1. This receptor was taken from an adult who received the AZD1222 COVID-19 vaccine. The CDR3 bases are TGTGCCAGCAGCCTAACACCGGGACAGGGAGAGACCCAGTACTTC. This codes for CASSLTPGQGETQYF.